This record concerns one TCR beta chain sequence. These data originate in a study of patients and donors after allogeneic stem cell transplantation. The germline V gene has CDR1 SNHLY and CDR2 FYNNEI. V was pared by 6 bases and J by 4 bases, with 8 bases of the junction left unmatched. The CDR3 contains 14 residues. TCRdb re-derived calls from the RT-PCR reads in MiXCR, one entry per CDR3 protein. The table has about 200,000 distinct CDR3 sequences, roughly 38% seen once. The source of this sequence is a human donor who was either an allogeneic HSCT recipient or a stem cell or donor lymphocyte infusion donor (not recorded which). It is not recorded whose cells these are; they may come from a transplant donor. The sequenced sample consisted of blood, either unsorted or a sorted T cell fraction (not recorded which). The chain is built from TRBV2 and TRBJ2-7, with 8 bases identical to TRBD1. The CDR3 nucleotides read TGTGCCAGCAGATGGACAGGGAACGCGTACGAGCAGTACTTC. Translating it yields CASRWTGNAYEQYF.